The clone carrying this T cell receptor beta chain was observed once. This sample was included in a study of blood T cell repertoires in COVID-19. TCRdb's copy holds only in-frame clones and misses some; the assay was immunoSEQ multiplex PCR. The data show around 230,000 clones, roughly 77% seen once. The junction had 6 bases not matched to a gene; V was cut back by 4 bases and J by 5 bases. CDR1 and CDR2 from the germline V gene are SGHNT and YYREEE (reference sequence). CDR3 length: 14 residues. The chain recombines TRBV5-4 with TRBJ2-1; 7 nucleotides align to TRBD2. The sequence was obtained from a man in his forties who had recovered from COVID-19. Sequenced sample: PBMCs or T cells enriched from blood (not recorded which). The chain's CDR3 is CASSLGGRNNEQFF. DNA for the CDR3: TGTGCCAGCAGCCTGGGAGGGCGGAACAATGAGCAGTTCTTC.